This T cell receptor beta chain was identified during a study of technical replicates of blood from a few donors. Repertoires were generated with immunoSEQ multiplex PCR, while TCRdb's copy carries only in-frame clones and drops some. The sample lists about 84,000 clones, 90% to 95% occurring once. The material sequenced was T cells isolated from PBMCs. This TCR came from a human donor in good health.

The CDR3 sequence: CASSVQGWSYEQYF. CDR3 DNA: TGTGCCAGCAGTGTGCAGGGCTGGTCCTACGAGCAGTACTTC. This chain links TRBV6-1 with TRBJ2-7; D may be TRBD1 (5 bases). The length of the CDR3 is 14 residues. V lost 4 bases to trimming and J lost 1 base, with 11 bases between them. Germline V gene sequence: CDR1 MNHNS, CDR2 SASEGT.